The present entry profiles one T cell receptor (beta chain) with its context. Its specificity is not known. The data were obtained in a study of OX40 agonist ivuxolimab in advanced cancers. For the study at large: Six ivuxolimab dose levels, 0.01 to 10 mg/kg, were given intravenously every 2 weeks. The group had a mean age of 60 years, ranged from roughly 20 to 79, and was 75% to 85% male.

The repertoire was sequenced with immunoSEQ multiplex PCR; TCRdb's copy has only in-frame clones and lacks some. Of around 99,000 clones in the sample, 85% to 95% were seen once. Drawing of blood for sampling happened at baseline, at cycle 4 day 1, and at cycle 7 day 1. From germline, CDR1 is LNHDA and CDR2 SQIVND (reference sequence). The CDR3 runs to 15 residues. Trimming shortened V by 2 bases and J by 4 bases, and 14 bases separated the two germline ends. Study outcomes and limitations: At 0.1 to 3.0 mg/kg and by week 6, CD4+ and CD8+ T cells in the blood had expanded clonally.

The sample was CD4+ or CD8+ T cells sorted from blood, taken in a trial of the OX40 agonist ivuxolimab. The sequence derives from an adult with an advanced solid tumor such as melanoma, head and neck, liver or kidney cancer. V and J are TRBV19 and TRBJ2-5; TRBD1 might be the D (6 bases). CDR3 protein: CASSIIGQGPETQYF. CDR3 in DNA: TGTGCCAGTAGTATAATCGGGCAGGGGCCAGAGACCCAGTACTTC.